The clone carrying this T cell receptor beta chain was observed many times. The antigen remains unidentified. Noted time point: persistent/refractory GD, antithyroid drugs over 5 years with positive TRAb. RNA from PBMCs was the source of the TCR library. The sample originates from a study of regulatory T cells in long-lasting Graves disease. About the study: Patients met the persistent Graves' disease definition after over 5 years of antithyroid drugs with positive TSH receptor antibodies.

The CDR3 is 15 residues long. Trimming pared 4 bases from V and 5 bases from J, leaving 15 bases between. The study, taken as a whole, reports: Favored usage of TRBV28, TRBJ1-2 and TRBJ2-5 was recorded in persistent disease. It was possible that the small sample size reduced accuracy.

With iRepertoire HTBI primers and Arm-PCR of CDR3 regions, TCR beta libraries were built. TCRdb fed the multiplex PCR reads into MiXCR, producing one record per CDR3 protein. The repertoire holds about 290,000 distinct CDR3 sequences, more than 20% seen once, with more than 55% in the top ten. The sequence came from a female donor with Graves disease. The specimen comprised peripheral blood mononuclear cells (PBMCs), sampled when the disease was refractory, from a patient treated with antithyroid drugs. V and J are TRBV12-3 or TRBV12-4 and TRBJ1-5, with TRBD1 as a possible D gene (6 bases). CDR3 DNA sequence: TGTGCCAGCAGTTCGTTCGACAGGCGTCATCAGCCCCAGCATTTT. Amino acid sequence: CASSSFDRRHQPQHF.